This is a list of T cell receptor beta chains from one sample in a study of blood T cell repertoires in COVID-19. Some clones are missing from TCRdb's copy, which holds only in-frame ones; the method was immunoSEQ multiplex PCR. The sample records roughly 70,000 clones, 80% being singletons. Sequencing used peripheral blood. All receptors come from a man in his 70s who had recovered from COVID-19. Both conserved end residues are part of each CDR3.

v_gene	j_gene	CDR3aa
TRBV5-1	TRBJ2-7	CASSLSGRGTYEQYF
TRBV28	TRBJ1-1	CASSRQGAGPEAFF
TRBV20-1	TRBJ2-1	CSARWGDEQFF
TRBV15	TRBJ2-7	CATSRHPDRGSPNEQYF
TRBV7-2	TRBJ2-7	CASSLRASGRAKQYF
TRBV9	TRBJ2-1	CASSVEGQLPNNEQFF
TRBV7-9	TRBJ2-7	CASSRLSSYEQYF
TRBV14	TRBJ2-7	CASSQGTGPYEQYF
TRBV19	TRBJ1-4	CASSIGRFDEKLFF
TRBV4-3	TRBJ2-3	CASSQDGDRDSDTQYF
TRBV15	TRBJ2-7	CATSDTGVPYEQYF
TRBV3-1/TRBV3-2	TRBJ1-3	CASSSVGNTIYF
TRBV19	TRBJ1-1	CASSDLAGNWAEAFF